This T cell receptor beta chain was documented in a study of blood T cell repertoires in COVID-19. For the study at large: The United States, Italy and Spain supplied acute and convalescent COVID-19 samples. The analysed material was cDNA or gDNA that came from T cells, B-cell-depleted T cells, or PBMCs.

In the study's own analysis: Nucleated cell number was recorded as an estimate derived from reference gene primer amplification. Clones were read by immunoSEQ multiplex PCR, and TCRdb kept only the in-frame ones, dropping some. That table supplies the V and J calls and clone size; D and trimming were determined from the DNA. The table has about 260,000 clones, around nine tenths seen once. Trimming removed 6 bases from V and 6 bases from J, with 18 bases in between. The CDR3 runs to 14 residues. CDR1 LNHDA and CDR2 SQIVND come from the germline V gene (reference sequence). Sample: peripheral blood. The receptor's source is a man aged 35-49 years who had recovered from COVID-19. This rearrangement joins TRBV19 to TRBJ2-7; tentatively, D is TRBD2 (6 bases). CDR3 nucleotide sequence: TGTGCCAGTAGGGCCCGGGGAGGAGGCGGCGAGCAGTACTTC. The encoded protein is CASRARGGGGEQYF.